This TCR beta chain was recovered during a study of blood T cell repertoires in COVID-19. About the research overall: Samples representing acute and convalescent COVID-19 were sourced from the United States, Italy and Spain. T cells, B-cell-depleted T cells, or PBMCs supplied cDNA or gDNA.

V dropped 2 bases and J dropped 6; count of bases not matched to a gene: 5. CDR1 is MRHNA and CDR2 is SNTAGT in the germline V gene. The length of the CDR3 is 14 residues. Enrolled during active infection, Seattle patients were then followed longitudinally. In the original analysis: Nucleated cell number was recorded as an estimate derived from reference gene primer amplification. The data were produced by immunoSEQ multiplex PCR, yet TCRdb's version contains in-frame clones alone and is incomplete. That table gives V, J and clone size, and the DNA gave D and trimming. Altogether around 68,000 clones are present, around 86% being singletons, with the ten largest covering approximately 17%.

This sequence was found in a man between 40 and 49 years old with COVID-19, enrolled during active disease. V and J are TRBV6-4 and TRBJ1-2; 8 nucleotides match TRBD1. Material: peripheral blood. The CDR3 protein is CASSDHQGANGYTF. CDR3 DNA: TGTGCCAGCAGTGACCACCAGGGGGCGAATGGCTACACCTTC.